This is a list of T cell receptor beta chains from one sample in a study of blood T cell repertoires in COVID-19. Repertoires were generated with immunoSEQ multiplex PCR, while TCRdb's copy carries only in-frame clones and drops some. The sample lists 50,000 to 75,000 clones; approximately 80% were seen once. Sequences were obtained from peripheral blood. The receptor set was obtained from a man aged 55 to 69 with acute or convalescent COVID-19. Each CDR3 is given with its conserved first and last residue. The D gene is left open where the match is weak. Some rows have no size entry. The others give once, few or many, or a class for an expanded clone.

j_call v_call d_call clone_size cdr3_aa cdr3_nt
TRBJ2-1 TRBV21-1 . few CASSPPGQGVNEQFF TGTGCCAGCAGCCCGCCGGGACAGGGAGTCAATGAGCAGTTCTTC
TRBJ1-4 TRBV2 . . CASSEGWTASGEKLFF TGTGCCAGCAGTGAAGGGTGGACGGCCTCGGGGGAAAAACTGTTTTTT
TRBJ2-1 TRBV14 TRBD2 once CASSLLAGGRDEQFF TGTGCCAGCAGCTTACTAGCGGGAGGAAGGGATGAGCAGTTCTTC
TRBJ2-5 TRBV24-1 TRBD1 . CATSDSAGGRGETQYF TGTGCCACCAGTGATTCCGCAGGGGGTAGAGGAGAGACCCAGTACTTC
TRBJ1-6 TRBV2 TRBD1 . CASTGGGSNSPLHF TGTGCCAGCACAGGGGGCGGCTCAAATTCACCCCTCCACTTT
TRBJ2-1 TRBV12-2 . . CASRLIFLVGENEQFF TGTGCAAGTCGCTTAATTTTTTTGGTGGGCGAGAATGAGCAGTTCTTC
TRBJ2-1 TRBV10-2 TRBD2 . CASSRGEYTGTIGDYNEQFF TGCGCCAGCAGTCGTGGGGAGTACACCGGGACTATCGGGGACTACAATGAGCAGTTCTTC
TRBJ1-1 TRBV10-3 TRBD1 . CAIRRTGGAVSDEAFF TGTGCCATCAGGAGGACAGGGGGCGCGGTATCTGATGAAGCTTTCTTT
TRBJ1-5 TRBV7-2 TRBD1 . CASSPGGTGKQPQHF TGTGCCAGCAGCCCCGGGGGGACAGGGAAACAGCCCCAGCATTTT
TRBJ1-4 TRBV28 TRBD1 . CASSFRQGSEKLFF TGTGCCAGCAGTTTCCGACAGGGGAGTGAAAAACTGTTTTTT